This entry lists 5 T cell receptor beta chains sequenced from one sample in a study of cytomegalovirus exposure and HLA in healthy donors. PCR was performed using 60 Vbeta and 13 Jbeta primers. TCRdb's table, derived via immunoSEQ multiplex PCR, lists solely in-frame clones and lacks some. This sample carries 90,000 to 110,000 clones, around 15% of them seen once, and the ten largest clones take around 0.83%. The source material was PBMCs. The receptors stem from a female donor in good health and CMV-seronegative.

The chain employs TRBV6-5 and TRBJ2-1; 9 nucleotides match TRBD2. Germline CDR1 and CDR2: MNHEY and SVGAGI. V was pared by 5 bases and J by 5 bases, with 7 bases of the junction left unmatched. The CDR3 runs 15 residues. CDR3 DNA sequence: TGTGCCAGCAGTCGGACTAGCGTGGCCCACAATGAGCAGTTCTTC. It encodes CASSRTSVAHNEQFF.

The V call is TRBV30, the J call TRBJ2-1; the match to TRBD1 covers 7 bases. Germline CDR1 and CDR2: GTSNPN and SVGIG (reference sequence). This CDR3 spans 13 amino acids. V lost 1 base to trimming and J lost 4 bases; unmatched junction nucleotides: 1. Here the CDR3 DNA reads TGTGCCTGGAGTGGGACAGGTTACAATGAGCAGTTCTTC. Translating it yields CAWSGTGYNEQFF.

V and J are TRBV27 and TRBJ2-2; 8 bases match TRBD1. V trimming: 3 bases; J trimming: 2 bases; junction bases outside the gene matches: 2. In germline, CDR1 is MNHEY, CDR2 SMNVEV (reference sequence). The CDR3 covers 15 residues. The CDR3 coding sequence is TGTGCCAGCAGTTTGACAGGGGCCAACACCGGGGAGCTGTTTTTT. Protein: CASSLTGANTGELFF.

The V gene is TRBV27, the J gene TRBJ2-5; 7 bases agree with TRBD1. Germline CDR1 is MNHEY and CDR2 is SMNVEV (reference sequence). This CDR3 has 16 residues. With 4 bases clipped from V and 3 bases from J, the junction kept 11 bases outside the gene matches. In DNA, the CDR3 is TGTGCCAGCAGTTCGTTGACAGGGAAGGCTGAAGAGACCCAGTACTTC. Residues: CASSSLTGKAEETQYF.

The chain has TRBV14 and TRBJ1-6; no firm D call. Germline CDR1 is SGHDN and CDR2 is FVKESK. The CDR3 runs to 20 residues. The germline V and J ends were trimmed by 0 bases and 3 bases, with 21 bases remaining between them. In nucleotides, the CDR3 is TGTGCCAGCAGCCAAGATCGAGTGTCACCTTTTACCGTCTATAATTCACCCCTCCACTTT. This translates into CASSQDRVSPFTVYNSPLHF.